This T cell receptor (beta chain) appears in the sequencing data of a study of blood T cell repertoires in COVID-19. In the study overall: COVID-19 samples collected from the United States, Italy and Spain covered acute and convalescent phases. PBMCs, B-cell-depleted T cells, or T cells were the source of the cDNA or gDNA that made up the material.

Germline CDR1 KGHSH, CDR2 LQKENI. V lost 3 bases and J 1 base, leaving 15 bases between the germline ends. CDR3 length: 16 residues. In the authors' workflow: Estimates of nucleated cell counts were drawn from the amplification of reference gene primers. Sequenced by immunoSEQ multiplex PCR; TCRdb stores in-frame clones only, minus some. From that table come the V and J calls and clone size; the DNA was used to work out D and trimming. This table has 150,000 to 200,000 clones, roughly 88% appearing once. Sequencing was done on a sample of peripheral blood. This sequence joins TRBV18 and TRBJ1-1; tentative D call: TRBD1 (5 bases). This sequence originates from a woman of 80 years or more with active or convalescent COVID-19. The CDR3 coding sequence is TGTGCCAGCTCACCCAGGGCAGCCCAGGAGAACACTGAAGCTTTCTTT. This sequence encodes CASSPRAAQENTEAFF.